One sample yielded the 16 T cell receptor beta chains listed below, sequenced in a study of blood T cell repertoires in COVID-19. Here immunoSEQ multiplex PCR was the method, and the copy in TCRdb shows in-frame clones only, minus some. The repertoire consists of approximately 140,000 clones, with 88% occurring once and the leading ten covering roughly 2%. The sample was peripheral blood. The receptors were sampled from a human donor in a cohort sampled during active COVID-19.

The chain recombines TRBV11-3 with TRBJ2-2; 7 bases line up with TRBD1. CDR3 length equals 14 residues. V was pared by 3 bases and J by 6 bases, with 4 bases of the junction left unmatched. Germline loops: CDR1 SGHNT, CDR2 YENEEA. CDR3 sequence (DNA): TGTGCCAGCAGCTTGAGGACAGGAGCCGGGGAGCTGTTTTTT. It yields the protein CASSLRTGAGELFF.

J is TRBJ1-5 and V is TRBV7-2, with 8 bases lining up with TRBD1. This CDR3 has 13 amino acids. Germline V lookup: CDR1 SGHTA, CDR2 FQGNSA. The V and J ends lost 4 bases and 7 bases, in that order; junction bases with no gene match: 3. The CDR3 is CASSSGGRQPQHF. Written as DNA, the CDR3 is TGTGCCAGCAGCTCAGGGGGCAGGCAGCCCCAGCATTTT.

The gene calls are TRBV3-1 (or the pseudogene TRBV3-2) and TRBJ1-5, with TRBD1 matching over 8 bases. This CDR3 spans 17 amino acids. V lost 4 bases to trimming and J lost 4 bases; unmatched junction nucleotides: 12. Germline-derived CDR1 and CDR2 are LGHDT and YNNKEL (reference sequence). The CDR3 protein is CASSRVGQARRNQPQHF. The CDR3 DNA reads as TGTGCCAGCAGCCGGGTGGGACAGGCGAGGCGAAATCAGCCCCAGCATTTT.

The chain combines TRBV3-1 (or the pseudogene TRBV3-2) with TRBJ2-5; TRBD1 agrees at 7 bases. Per the germline V gene, CDR1 is LGHDT and CDR2 is YNNKEL (reference sequence). The CDR3 sequence is 14 residues long. The V gene end was trimmed by 4 bases and the J gene end by 2 bases; junction bases not matched to a gene: 4. This chain's CDR3 is CASSPRRGQETQYF. In nucleotides, the CDR3 is TGTGCCAGCAGCCCACGCAGGGGGCAAGAGACCCAGTACTTC.

This chain joins TRBV10-3 and TRBJ1-2; TRBD1 matches 12 bases. This CDR3 comprises 15 residues. The junction had 3 bases not matched to a gene; V was cut back by 2 bases and J by 5 bases. Germline V gene data show CDR1 as ENHRY and CDR2 as SYGVKD. In nucleotides, the CDR3 is TGTGCCATCAGTGAGGGGGACAGGGGGCGTTATGGCTACACCTTC. Protein: CAISEGDRGRYGYTF.

CDR3 in amino acids: CASSLSGSGETQYF. CDR3 sequence (DNA): TGTGCCAGCAGCCTTAGCGGGAGCGGCGAGACCCAGTACTTC. The J gene is TRBJ2-5, the V gene TRBV7-2; 9 bases align to TRBD2. This CDR3 has 14 amino acids. CDR1 is SGHTA, CDR2 FQGNSA, per germline. Unmatched junction bases numbered 6, after V lost 5 bases and J lost 5 bases.

The chain uses TRBV28 and TRBJ2-3; D uncertain. The length of the CDR3 is 14 residues. Germline lookup yields CDR1 MDHEN and CDR2 SYDVKM. V lost 2 bases to trimming and J lost 6 bases, with 12 bases between them. The CDR3 spells CASSLGVLADTQYF. The CDR3 region has the DNA TGTGCCAGCAGTTTAGGTGTCTTAGCCGATACGCAGTATTTT.

CDR3 DNA: TGTGCCACCAGTGATCCAGCGGGGCTCGGAGAGACCCAGTACTTC. It is translated as CATSDPAGLGETQYF. This chain uses TRBV24-1 with TRBJ2-5, with TRBD2 matching over 7 bases. CDR3 length: 15 amino acids. With V trimmed by 3 bases and J by 4 bases, 7 bases remained unmatched. Germline V lookup: CDR1 KGHDR, CDR2 SFDVKD.

In its sample, this clone was seen a few times. This chain uses TRBV7-3 with TRBJ1-2; D gene ambiguous. The germline V gene encodes CDR1 SGHTA and CDR2 FQGTGA. The CDR3 sequence is 16 residues long. Deletions cut 5 bases from V and 5 bases from J, with 21 bases between. CDR3 coding DNA: TGTGCCAGCAGCCCGTCGGGCGGGGTCTATGAATATGGCTACACCTTC. This codes for CASSPSGGVYEYGYTF.

This clone was seen a single time. The J gene is TRBJ2-7, the V gene TRBV28; D remains unclear. V lost 1 base and J lost 0, with 16 bases in between. The CDR3 runs to 17 residues. Per germline, CDR1 MDHEN and CDR2 SYDVKM. The CDR3 region is CASSLLGGTEISYEQYF. As DNA, the CDR3 is TGTGCCAGCAGTTTATTAGGCGGTACCGAAATCTCCTACGAGCAGTACTTC.

The chain's CDR3 is CASSRSGSSTDTQYF. The CDR3 bases are TGTGCCAGCAGTCGAAGCGGTTCTAGCACAGATACGCAGTATTTT. The chain carries TRBV6-5 and TRBJ2-3; maybe TRBD2 (5 bases). CDR1 is MNHEY and CDR2 is SVGAGI in the germline V gene. The CDR3 covers 15 residues. The V end lost 5 bases, the J end lost 0 bases, and 12 bases lay between the germline ends.

This chain connects TRBV14 to TRBJ1-3; TRBD1 matches 7 bases. V shed 4 bases and J 1 base; nucleotides not matched to a gene: 7. Germline CDR1 reads SGHDN; CDR2 reads FVKESK. CDR3 length equals 16 residues. The CDR3 spells CASSRHRGPSGNTIYF. In DNA form, the CDR3 reads TGTGCCAGCAGCCGACACAGGGGACCGTCTGGAAACACCATATATTTT. The entire variable domain, with the rest obtained from reference TRBV14 and TRBJ1-3, is as follows: EAGVTQFPSHSVIEKGQTVTLRCDPISGHDNLYWYRRVMGKEIKFLLHFVKESKQDESGMPNNRFLAERTGGTYSTLKVQPAELEDSGVYFCASSRHRGPSGNTIYFGEGSWLTVV.

This chain uses TRBV6-2 or TRBV6-3 with TRBJ2-7; 8 bases line up with TRBD1. Germline values: CDR1 MNHEY, CDR2 SVGEGT. J was trimmed by 4 bases and V by 4 bases; bases with no gene match: 9. The CDR3 spans 15 residues. CDR3 bases: TGTGCCAGCAGTTCTGGGACAGGTGAAATTTACGAGCAGTACTTC. This gives the protein CASSSGTGEIYEQYF.

This rearrangement joins TRBV9 to TRBJ1-2, with 10 bases fitting TRBD1. CDR3 size: 15 residues. CDR1 SGDLS and CDR2 YYNGEE come from the germline V gene. With V trimmed by 4 bases and J by 3 bases, 6 bases remained unmatched. The CDR3 bases are TGTGCCAGCAGCCTGGGACAGGGGACCTACTATGGCTACACCTTC. The encoded protein is CASSLGQGTYYGYTF. The full variable domain, completed using reference TRBV9 and TRBJ1-2, is DSGVTQTPKHLITATGQRVTLRCSPRSGDLSVYWYQQSLDQGLQFLIQYYNGEERAKGNILERFSAQQFPDLHSELNLSSLELGDSALYFCASSLGQGTYYGYTFGSGTRLTVV.

The chain has TRBV6-5 and TRBJ2-3; 11 bases align to TRBD2. Looked up from germline, CDR1 is MNHEY and CDR2 is SVGAGI. The CDR3 consists of 15 residues. Germline trimming cut 5 bases from V and 3 bases from J; bases unmatched to any gene: 4. CDR3 DNA sequence: TGTGCCAGCAGTAGCGTAGCGGGGGGGACAGATACGCAGTATTTT. Protein: CASSSVAGGTDTQYF.

CDR3 sequence reads: CASSLQGSYYEQYF. CDR3 bases: TGTGCCAGCAGTTTGCAGGGGTCCTATTACGAGCAGTACTTC. This chain uses TRBV28 with TRBJ2-7; tentative D call: TRBD1 (6 bases). The CDR3 length is 14 residues. Per germline, CDR1 MDHEN and CDR2 SYDVKM. The V gene lost 3 bases and the J gene lost 4 bases, with 13 bases spanning the gap.